This T cell receptor beta chain was captured in a study of blood T cell repertoires in COVID-19. The V end lost 8 bases, the J end lost 1 base, and 14 bases lay between the germline ends. This CDR3 spans 14 amino acids. Germline values: CDR1 WNHNN, CDR2 SYGVQD (reference sequence). This clone was picked up one time. Clones were sequenced by immunoSEQ multiplex PCR, and TCRdb holds only the in-frame ones, with some missing. The table shows tens of thousands of clones, with more than 80% occurring only once. This clonotype was obtained from a woman of 80 years or more with acute or convalescent COVID-19. Sequencing was done on a sample of peripheral blood. The chain carries TRBV10-1 and TRBJ2-5; D perhaps matches TRBD1 (6 bases). CDR3 loop: CASETGQIQETQYF. CDR3 bases: TGCGCCAGCGAGACGGGACAAATCCAAGAGACCCAGTACTTC.